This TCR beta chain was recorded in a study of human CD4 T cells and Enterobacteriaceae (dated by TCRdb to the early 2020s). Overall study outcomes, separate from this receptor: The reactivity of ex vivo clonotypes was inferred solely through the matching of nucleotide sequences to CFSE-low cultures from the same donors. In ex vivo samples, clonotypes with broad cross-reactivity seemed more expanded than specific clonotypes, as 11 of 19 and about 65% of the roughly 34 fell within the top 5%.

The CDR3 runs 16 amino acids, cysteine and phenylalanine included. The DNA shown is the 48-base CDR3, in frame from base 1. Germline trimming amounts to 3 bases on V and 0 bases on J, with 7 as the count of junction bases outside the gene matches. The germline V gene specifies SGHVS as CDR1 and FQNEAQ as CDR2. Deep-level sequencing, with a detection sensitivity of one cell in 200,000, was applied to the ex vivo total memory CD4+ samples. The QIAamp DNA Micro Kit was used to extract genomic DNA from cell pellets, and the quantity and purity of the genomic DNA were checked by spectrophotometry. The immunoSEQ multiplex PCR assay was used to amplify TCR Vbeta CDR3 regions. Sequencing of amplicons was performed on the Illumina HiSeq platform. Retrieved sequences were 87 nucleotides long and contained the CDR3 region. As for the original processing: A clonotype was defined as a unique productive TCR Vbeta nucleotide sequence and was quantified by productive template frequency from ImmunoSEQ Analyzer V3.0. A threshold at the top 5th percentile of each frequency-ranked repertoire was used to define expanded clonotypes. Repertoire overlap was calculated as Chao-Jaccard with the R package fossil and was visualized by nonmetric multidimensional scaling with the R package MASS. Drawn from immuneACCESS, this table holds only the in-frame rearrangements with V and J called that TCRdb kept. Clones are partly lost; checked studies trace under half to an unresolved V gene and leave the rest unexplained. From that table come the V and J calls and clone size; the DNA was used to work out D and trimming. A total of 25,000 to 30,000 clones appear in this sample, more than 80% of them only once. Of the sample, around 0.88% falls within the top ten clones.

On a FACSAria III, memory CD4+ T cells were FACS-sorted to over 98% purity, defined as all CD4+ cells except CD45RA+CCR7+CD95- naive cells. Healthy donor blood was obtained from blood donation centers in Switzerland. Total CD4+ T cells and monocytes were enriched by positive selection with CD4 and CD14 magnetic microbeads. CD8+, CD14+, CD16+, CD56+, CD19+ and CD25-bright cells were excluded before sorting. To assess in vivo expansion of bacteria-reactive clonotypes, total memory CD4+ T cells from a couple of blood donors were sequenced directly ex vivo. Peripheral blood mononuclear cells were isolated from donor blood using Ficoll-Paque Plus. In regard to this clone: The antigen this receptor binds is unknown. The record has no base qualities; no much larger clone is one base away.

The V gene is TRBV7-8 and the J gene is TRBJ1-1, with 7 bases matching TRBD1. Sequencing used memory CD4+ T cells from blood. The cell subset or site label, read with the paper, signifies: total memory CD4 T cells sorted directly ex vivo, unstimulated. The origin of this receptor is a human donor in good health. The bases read TGTGCCAGCAGCTTCTTCGTAGACAGGGTGAACACTGAAGCTTTCTTT. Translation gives CASSFFVDRVNTEAFF.